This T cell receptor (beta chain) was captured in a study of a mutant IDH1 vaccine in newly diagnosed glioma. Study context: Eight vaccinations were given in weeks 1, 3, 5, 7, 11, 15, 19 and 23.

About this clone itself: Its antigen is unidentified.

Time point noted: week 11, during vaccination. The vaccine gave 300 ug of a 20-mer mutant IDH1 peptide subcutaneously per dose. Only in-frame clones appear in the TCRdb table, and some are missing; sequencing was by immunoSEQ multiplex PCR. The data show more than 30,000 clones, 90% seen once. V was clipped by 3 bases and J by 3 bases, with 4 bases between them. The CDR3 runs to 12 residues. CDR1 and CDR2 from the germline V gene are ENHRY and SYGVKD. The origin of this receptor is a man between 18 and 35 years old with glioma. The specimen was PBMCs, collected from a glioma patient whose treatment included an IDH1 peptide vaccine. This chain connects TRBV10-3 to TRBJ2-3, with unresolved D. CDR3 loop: CAISDRTDTQYF. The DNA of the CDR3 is TGTGCCATCAGTGACAGAACAGATACGCAGTATTTT.